This TCR beta chain appears in the sequencing data of a study of beta chain features in type 1 diabetes. This clone was recorded a few times. Sequencing targeted expressed TCRB transcripts, as all isolated RNA had been reverse transcribed. The protocol was immunoSEQ multiplex PCR, while the TCRdb copy is restricted to in-frame clones and leaves out a portion. The sample contains over 700,000 clones, about a sixth of which appear only once. Specimen: naive CD4+ T cells from blood. This TCR derives from a woman aged 18-29 years in good health.

CDR3 DNA: TGTGCCAGCAGTGGTAGCGGGAGGCTCAGCACAGATACGCAGTATTTT. This translates into CASSGSGRLSTDTQYF. The V call is TRBV6-1, the J call TRBJ2-3; TRBD2 aligns across 10 bases. The CDR3 has 16 residues. Germline CDR1 and CDR2: MNHNS and SASEGT. V lost 4 bases, J lost 0 bases, and 4 bases stayed unmatched.